Following are 5 T cell receptor beta chains from one sample sequenced in a study of shared clonotypes between healthy human individuals. Repertoires were generated with immunoSEQ multiplex PCR, while TCRdb's copy carries only in-frame clones and drops some. This sample has approximately 2,300,000 clones, with about 90% found just once. Sequences were obtained from naive CD4+ T cells from PBMCs. Subset: CD45RA+ positively selected. The source is a young man in good health. Some clones in this sample may be carry-over from other donors' samples.

CDR3 sequence reads: CASSSARNTEAFF. The CDR3 region has the DNA TGTGCCAGCAGCTCGGCAAGGAACACTGAAGCTTTCTTT. This chain links TRBV7-9 with TRBJ1-1; D gene ambiguous. The length of the CDR3 is 13 residues. CDR1 and CDR2 from the germline V gene are SEHNR and FQNEAQ (reference sequence). Trimming shortened V by 4 bases and J by 1 base, and 7 bases separated the two germline ends. The whole variable domain, remainder taken from reference TRBV7-9 and TRBJ1-1, is DTGVSQNPRHKITKRGQNVTFRCDPISEHNRLYWYRQTLGQGPEFLTYFQNEAQLEKSRLLSDRFSAERPKGSFSTLEIQRTEQGDSAMYLCASSSARNTEAFFGQGTRLTVV.

Points on this clone: The sample carries other DNA sequences with the same CDR3. Written as DNA, the CDR3 is TGTGCCAGCAGTTATGACAGTAACTATGGCTACACCTTC. It yields the protein CASSYDSNYGYTF. The V and J genes are TRBV6-6 and TRBJ1-2; D is possibly TRBD1 (5 bases). This CDR3 region has 13 residues. Germline loops: CDR1 MNHNY, CDR2 SVGAGI (reference sequence). V was shortened by 3 bases and J by 1 base, with 6 bases between the two germline ends.

The J gene is TRBJ2-7, the V gene TRBV25-1; 9 nucleotides line up with TRBD2. This CDR3 has 15 amino acids. Germline V CDR1 and CDR2: MGHDK, SYGVNS. V lost 2 bases to trimming and J lost 3 bases; unmatched junction nucleotides: 5. The CDR3 DNA is TGTGCCAGCAGTGAACTAGCGGGATTAAGCTACGAGCAGTACTTC. It translates to CASSELAGLSYEQYF.

The J gene is TRBJ2-2, the V gene TRBV7-9; D is unresolved. The V end was cut by 0 bases, the J end by 0 bases, with 11 bases between. Germline CDR1 SEHNR, CDR2 FQNEAQ (reference sequence). This CDR3 is 17 amino acids long. The CDR3 spells CASSLALRIANTGELFF. In nucleotides, the CDR3 is TGTGCCAGCAGCTTAGCGCTCAGGATCGCGAACACCGGGGAGCTGTTTTTT. Using reference TRBV7-9 and TRBJ2-2 for the parts outside the CDR3, the full variable domain is DTGVSQNPRHKITKRGQNVTFRCDPISEHNRLYWYRQTLGQGPEFLTYFQNEAQLEKSRLLSDRFSAERPKGSFSTLEIQRTEQGDSAMYLCASSLALRIANTGELFFGEGSRLTVL.

V is TRBV30 and J is TRBJ2-1; the D gene is possibly TRBD2 (6 bases). CDR3 length: 16 amino acids. Germline V gives CDR1 GTSNPN, CDR2 SVGIG (reference sequence). Trimming took off 1 base at V and 8 bases at J, with 21 bases between the two ends. CDR3 protein: CAWSAFEDYTPDEQFF. CDR3 nucleotides: TGTGCCTGGAGTGCATTTGAGGACTACACCCCAGATGAGCAGTTCTTC.